This T cell receptor (beta chain) was observed in a study of control samples from healthy donors and cancer patients. This clone is a singleton in its sample. Clones were read by immunoSEQ multiplex PCR, and TCRdb kept only the in-frame ones, dropping some. The repertoire has more than 120,000 clones, more than 90% of them found once; the top ten carry approximately 2.9%. Sequencing was performed on blood. The TCR was taken from a man aged 30-40 years in good health.

For the CDR3, the DNA is TGTGCCATTGACTACGAGCAGTACTTC. Encoded protein: CAIDYEQYF. This sequence joins TRBV2 and TRBJ2-7, with no clear D. Germline CDR1 and CDR2: SNHLY and FYNNEI. Trimming stripped 10 bases from V and 3 bases from J, with 4 bases between. The CDR3 is 9 amino acids.